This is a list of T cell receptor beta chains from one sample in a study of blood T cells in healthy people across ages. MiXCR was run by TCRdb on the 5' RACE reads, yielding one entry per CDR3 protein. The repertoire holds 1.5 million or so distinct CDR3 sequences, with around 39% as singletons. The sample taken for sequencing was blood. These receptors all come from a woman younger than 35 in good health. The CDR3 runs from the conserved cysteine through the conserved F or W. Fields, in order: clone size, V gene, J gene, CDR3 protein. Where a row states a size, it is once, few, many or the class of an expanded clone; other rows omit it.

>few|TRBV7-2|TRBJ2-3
CASSSRPTDTQYF
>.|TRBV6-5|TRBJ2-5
CASSYQDYYQETQYF
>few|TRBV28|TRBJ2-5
CASRVRDRGLLVQYF
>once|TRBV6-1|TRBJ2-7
CASSDDPGGSSYEQYF
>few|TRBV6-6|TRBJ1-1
CASEKRGTEAFF
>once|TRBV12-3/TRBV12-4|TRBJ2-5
CAGGGLAGETQYF
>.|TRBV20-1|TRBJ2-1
CSAVKGGGGGNEQFF
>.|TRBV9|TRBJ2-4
CASSSGAVLDIQYF
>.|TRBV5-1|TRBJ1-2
CASSFTGDNGYTF
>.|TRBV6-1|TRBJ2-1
CASSVSSPQQVF
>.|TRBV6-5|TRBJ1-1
CASNPQGSTEAFF
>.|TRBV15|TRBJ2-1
CATRLVDGPVSGLSMLAYIDEQFF
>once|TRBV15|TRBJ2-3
CATSSLRLADSTDTQYF
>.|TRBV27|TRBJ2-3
CASSFGPGSDTQYF
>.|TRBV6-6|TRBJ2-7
CASSPLSGLYEQYF
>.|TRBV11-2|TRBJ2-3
CASSPGTSGGGGTDTQYF
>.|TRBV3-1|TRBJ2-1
CASSQDSSGGRWRNEQFF
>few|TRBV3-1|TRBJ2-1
CASSQIPGVGQFF
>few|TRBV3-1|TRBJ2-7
CASSQDVLAGNEQYF
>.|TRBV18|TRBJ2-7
CASSPPAVTEAPYEQYF